The clone carrying this T cell receptor (beta chain) was detected a few times. In TCRdb, the 5' RACE reads were re-called with MiXCR into one record per CDR3 protein. The table records about 310,000 distinct CDR3 sequences, 19% of them present only once. These data originate in a study of T-cell memory formation after mild COVID-19. Germline-derived CDR1 and CDR2 are SGHTA and FQGNSA. The V and J ends lost 4 bases and 8 bases respectively, with 17 bases between them. This CDR3 has 14 residues. The sample taken for sequencing was PBMCs or a T cell subset sorted from them (not recorded which). This TCR derives from a man younger than 35 who had mild COVID-19 (a few samples of this study predate the infection). Cell type and time point are not known. The V and J genes are TRBV7-2 and TRBJ1-2; possibly TRBD1 for D (5 bases). CDR3 coding DNA: TGTGCCAGCAGCTCCGCTGGGGGATTGTGGGGCTACACCTTC. Its translation: CASSSAGGLWGYTF. Variable domain in full (rest from reference TRBV7-2 and TRBJ1-2): GAGVSQSPSNKVTEKGKDVELRCDPISGHTALYWYRQSLGQGLEFLIYFQGNSAPDKSGLPSDRFSAERTGGSVSTLTIQRTQQEDSAVYLCASSSAGGLWGYTFGSGTRLTVV.